This T cell receptor beta chain was retrieved from a study of regulatory T cells in long-lasting Graves disease. Study in general: Antithyroid drugs had been taken under 3 months by newly diagnosed Graves' patients. Study-level results: Preferential use of TRBV28, TRBJ1-2 and TRBJ2-5 was seen in persistent disease. Only peripheral blood was studied, not thyroid tissue.

Germline CDR1 MNHNS, CDR2 SASEGT. V was cut by 4 bases and J by 4 bases, with 17 bases left in between. The CDR3 is 16 residues long. A remark on this clonotype: Its antigen is undetermined.

Noted time point: newly diagnosed GD, antithyroid drugs for less than 3 months. Extracted RNA from PBMCs served as the source of the TCR library. Arm-PCR of CDR3 regions with iRepertoire HTBI primers generated TCR beta libraries. Via MiXCR, TCRdb re-called the multiplex PCR reads, giving one row per CDR3 protein. The sample carries roughly 610,000 distinct CDR3 sequences, about 15% recorded once. These same data were also listed under a study on T cells in Graves' hyperthyroidism and ophthalmopathy.

This chain links TRBV6-1 with TRBJ2-1, with D maybe TRBD2 (6 bases). The TCR comes from a man between 18 and 29 years old with Graves disease. This material consisted of peripheral blood mononuclear cells (PBMCs), taken at new diagnosis, from a patient treated with antithyroid drugs. The CDR3 spells CASSGEVGGTYNEQFF. The CDR3 DNA follows: TGTGCCAGCAGTGGGGAGGTTGGGGGAACTTACAATGAGCAGTTCTTC.